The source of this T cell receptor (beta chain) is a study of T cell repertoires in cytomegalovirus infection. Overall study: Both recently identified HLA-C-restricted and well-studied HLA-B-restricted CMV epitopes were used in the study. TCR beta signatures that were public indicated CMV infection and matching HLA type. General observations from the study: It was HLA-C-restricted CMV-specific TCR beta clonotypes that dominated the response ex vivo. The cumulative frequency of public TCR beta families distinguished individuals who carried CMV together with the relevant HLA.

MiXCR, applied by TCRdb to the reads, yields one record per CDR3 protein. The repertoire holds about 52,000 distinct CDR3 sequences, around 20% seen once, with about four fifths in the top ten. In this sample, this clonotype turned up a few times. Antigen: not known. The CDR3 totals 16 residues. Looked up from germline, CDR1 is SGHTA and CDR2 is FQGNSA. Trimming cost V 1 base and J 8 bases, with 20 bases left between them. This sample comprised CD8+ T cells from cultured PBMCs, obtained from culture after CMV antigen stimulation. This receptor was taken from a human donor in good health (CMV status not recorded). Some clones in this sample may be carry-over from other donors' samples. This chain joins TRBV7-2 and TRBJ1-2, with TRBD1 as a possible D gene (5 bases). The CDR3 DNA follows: TGTGCCAGCAGCTTAGATGGGGCGCGACGTTCGTACGGCTACACCTTC. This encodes CASSLDGARRSYGYTF. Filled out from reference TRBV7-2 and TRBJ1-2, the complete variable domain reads GAGVSQSPSNKVTEKGKDVELRCDPISGHTALYWYRQSLGQGLEFLIYFQGNSAPDKSGLPSDRFSAERTGGSVSTLTIQRTQQEDSAVYLCASSLDGARRSYGYTFGSGTRLTVV.